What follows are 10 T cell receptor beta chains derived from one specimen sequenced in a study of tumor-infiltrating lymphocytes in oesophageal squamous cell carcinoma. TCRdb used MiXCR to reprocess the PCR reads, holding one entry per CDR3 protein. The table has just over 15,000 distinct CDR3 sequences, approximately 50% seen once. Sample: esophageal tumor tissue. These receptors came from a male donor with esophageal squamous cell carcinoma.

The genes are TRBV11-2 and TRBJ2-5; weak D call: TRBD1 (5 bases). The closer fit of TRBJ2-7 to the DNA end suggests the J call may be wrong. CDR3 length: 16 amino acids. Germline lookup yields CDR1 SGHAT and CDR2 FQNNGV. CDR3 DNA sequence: TGTGCCAGCAGCTTAGATAGGGGCAGGGTCGACTACGAGCAGTACTTC. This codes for CASSLDRGRVDYEQYF.

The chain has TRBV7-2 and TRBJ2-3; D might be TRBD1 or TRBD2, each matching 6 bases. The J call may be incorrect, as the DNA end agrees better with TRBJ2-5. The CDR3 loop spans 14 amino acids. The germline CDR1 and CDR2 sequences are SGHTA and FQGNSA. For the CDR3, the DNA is TGTGCCAGCAGCTTCGGAGGGGGGCAAGAGACCCAGTACTTC. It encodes CASSFGGGQETQYF.

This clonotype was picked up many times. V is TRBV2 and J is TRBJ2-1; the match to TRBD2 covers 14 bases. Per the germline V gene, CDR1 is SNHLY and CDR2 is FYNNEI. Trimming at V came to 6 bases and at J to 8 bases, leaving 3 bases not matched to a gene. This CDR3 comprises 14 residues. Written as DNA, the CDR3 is TGTGCCAGCAGGGGACTAGCGGGAGACGATGAGCAGTTCTTC. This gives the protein CASRGLAGDDEQFF.

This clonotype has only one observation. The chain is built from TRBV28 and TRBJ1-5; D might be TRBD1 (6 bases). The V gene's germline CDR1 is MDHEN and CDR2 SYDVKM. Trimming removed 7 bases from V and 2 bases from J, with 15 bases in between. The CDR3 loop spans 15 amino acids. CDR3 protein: CASIWGGGGNQPQHF. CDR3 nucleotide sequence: TGTGCCAGCATCTGGGGAGGGGGAGGCAATCAGCCCCAGCATTTT.

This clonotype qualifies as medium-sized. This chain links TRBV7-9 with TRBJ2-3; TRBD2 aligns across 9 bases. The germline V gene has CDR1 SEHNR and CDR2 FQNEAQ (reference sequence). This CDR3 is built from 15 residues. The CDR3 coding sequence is TGTGCTTTATCAAAGACTAGCGGCCGCACAGATACGCAGTATTTT. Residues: CALSKTSGRTDTQYF.

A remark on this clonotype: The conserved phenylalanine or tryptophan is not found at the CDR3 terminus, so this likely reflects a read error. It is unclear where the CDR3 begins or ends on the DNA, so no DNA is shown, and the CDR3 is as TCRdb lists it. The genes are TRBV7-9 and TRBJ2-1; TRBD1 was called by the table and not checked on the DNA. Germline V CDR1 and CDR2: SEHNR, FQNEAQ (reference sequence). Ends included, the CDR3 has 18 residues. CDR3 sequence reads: CASNDFPGQGTYEQYFGS.

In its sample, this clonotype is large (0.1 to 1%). Here the CDR3 reads CASSGQAGGADTQYF. The CDR3 nucleotides read TGTGCCAGCAGCGGACAAGCGGGAGGAGCAGATACGCAGTATTTT. This chain connects TRBV7-2 to TRBJ2-3; 9 nucleotides align to TRBD2. CDR3 size: 15 residues. Germline assignment: CDR1 SGHTA and CDR2 FQGNSA. V gave up 5 bases and J gave up 4 bases; unmatched junction bases: 7.

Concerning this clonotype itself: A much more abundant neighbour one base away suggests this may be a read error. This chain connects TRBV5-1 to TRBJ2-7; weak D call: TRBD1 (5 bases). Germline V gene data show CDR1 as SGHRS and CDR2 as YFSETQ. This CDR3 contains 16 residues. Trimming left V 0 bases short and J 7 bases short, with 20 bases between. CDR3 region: CASSLAGQGYYNEQYF. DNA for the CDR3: TGCGCCAGCAGCTTGGCCGGGCAGGGTTACTACAATGAGCAGTACTTC.

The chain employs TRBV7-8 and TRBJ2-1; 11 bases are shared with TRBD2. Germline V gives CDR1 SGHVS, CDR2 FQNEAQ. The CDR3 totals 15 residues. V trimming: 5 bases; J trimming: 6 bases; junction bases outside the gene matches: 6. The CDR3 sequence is CASSEGLAGVNEQFF. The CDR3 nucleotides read TGTGCCAGCAGCGAAGGACTAGCGGGTGTCAATGAGCAGTTCTTC.

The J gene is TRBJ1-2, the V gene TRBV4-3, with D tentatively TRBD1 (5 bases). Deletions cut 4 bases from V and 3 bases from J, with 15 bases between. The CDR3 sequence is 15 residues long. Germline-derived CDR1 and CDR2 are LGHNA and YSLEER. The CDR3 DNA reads TGCGCCAGCAGCCCGGTGGGGCAGGGAGACTATGGCTACACCTTC. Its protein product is CASSPVGQGDYGYTF.